Listed here is a single T cell receptor (beta chain). In the original workflow: Researchers report that nucleated cell counts were estimated from reference gene primer amplification. Generated by immunoSEQ multiplex PCR, the TCRdb table keeps only in-frame clones and is missing some. V and J calls and clone size are given by that table; D and trimming were obtained from the DNA. The data show a few hundred thousand clones, 80% to 90% seen once. These data belong to a study of blood T cell repertoires in COVID-19. V was shortened by 6 bases and J by 5 bases, with 15 bases between the two germline ends. The CDR3 is made up of 14 amino acids. Germline V gives CDR1 MDHEN, CDR2 SYDVKM.

This TCR was recovered from a human donor in a cohort sampled during active COVID-19. The chain joins TRBV28 to TRBJ2-3; D may be TRBD2 (5 bases). Source material: peripheral blood. CDR3: CASSLGSGGDTQYF. CDR3 DNA: TGTGCCAGCAGCCTTGGGAGCGGTGGAGATACGCAGTATTTT.